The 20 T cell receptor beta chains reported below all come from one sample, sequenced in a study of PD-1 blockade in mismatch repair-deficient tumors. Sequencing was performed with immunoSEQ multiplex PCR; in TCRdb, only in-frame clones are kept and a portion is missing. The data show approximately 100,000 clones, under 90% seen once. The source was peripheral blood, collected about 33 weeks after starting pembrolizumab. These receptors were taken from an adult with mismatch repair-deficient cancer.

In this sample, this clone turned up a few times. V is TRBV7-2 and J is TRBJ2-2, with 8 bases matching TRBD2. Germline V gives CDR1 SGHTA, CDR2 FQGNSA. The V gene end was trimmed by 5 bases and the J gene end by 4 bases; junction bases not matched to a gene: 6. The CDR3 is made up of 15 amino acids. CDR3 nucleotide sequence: TGTGCCAGCAGCCGGGGGGGGCTCAGCACCGGGGAGCTGTTTTTT. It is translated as CASSRGGLSTGELFF. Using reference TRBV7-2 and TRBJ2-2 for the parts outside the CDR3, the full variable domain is GAGVSQSPSNKVTEKGKDVELRCDPISGHTALYWYRQSLGQGLEFLIYFQGNSAPDKSGLPSDRFSAERTGGSVSTLTIQRTQQEDSAVYLCASSRGGLSTGELFFGEGSRLTVL.

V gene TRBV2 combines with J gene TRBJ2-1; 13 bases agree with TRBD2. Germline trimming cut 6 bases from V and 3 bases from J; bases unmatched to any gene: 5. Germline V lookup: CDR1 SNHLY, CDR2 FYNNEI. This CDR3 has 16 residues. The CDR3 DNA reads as TGTGCCAGCAGCCAATGGACTAGCGGGAGCTACAATGAGCAGTTCTTC. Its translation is CASSQWTSGSYNEQFF.

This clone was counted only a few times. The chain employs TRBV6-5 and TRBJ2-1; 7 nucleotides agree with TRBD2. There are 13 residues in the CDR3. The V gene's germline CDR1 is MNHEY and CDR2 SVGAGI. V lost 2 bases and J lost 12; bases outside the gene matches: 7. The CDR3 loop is CASSYERGRGQFF. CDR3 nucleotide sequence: TGTGCCAGCAGTTACGAGAGAGGGAGGGGGCAGTTCTTC.

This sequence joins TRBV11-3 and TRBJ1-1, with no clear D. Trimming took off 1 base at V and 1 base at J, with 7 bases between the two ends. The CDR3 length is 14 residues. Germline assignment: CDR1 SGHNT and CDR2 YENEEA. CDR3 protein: CASSLGQGNTEAFF. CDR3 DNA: TGTGCCAGCAGCTTAGGTCAAGGGAACACTGAAGCTTTCTTT. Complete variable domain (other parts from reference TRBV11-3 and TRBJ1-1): EAGVVQSPRYKIIEKKQPVAFWCNPISGHNTLYWYLQNLGQGPELLIRYENEEAVDDSQLPKDRFSAERLKGVDSTLKIQPAELGDSAVYLCASSLGQGNTEAFFGQGTRLTVV.

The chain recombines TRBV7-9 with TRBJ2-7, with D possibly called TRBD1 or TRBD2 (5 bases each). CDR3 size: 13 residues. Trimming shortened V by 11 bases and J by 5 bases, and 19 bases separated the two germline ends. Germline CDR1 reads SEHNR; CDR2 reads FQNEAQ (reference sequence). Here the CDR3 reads CAGGTGSLDEQYF. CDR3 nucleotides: TGTGCCGGAGGAACAGGCTCCTTGGACGAGCAGTACTTC.

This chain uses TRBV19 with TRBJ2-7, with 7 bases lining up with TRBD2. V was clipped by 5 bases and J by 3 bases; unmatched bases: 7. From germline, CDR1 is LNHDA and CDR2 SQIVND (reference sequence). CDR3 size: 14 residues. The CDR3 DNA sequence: TGTGCCAGTAGTCCCAGTCGGGGGGACTACGAGCAGTACTTC. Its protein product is CASSPSRGDYEQYF.

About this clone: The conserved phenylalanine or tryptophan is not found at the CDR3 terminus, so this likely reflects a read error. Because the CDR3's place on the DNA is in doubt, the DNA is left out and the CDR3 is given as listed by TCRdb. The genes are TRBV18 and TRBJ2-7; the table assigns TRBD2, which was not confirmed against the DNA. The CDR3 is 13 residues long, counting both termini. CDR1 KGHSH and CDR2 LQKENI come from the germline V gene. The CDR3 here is CASSPNLDTWGLL.

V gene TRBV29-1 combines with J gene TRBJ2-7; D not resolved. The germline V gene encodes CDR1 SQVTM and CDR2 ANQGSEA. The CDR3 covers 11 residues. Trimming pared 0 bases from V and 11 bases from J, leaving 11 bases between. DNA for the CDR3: TGCAGCGTTGAAGATCGTTTCGTGGAGTACTTC. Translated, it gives CSVEDRFVEYF.

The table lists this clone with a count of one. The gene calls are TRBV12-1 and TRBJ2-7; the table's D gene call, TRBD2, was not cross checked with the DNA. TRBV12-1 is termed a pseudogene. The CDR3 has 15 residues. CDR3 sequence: CASSFAAGVSYEQYF. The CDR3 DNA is TGTGCCAGCAGCTTTGCAGCGGGAGTCTCATACGAGCAGTACTTC.

CDR3 DNA: TGCGCCAGCAGTGAGGTCCTAGCGGGAAACAATGAGCAGTTCTTC. Translation: CASSEVLAGNNEQFF. J is TRBJ2-1 and V is TRBV10-1, with 9 bases fitting TRBD2. Germline V CDR1 and CDR2: WNHNN, SYGVQD (reference sequence). V lost 2 bases to trimming and J lost 5 bases; unmatched junction nucleotides: 4. CDR3 length: 15 residues.

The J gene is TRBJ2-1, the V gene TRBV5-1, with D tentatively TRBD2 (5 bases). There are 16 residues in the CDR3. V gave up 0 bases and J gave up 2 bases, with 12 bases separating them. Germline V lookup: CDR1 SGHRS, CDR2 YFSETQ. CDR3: CASSLVGDATYNEQFF. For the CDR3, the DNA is TGCGCCAGCAGCTTGGTCGGGGATGCGACCTACAATGAGCAGTTCTTC.

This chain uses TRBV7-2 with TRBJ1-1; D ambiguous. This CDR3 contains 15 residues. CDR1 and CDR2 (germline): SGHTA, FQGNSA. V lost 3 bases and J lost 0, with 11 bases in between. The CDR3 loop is CASSLSAPLNTEAFF. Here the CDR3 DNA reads TGTGCCAGCAGCTTGTCTGCACCATTGAACACTGAAGCTTTCTTT. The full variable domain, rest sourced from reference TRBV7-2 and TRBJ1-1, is GAGVSQSPSNKVTEKGKDVELRCDPISGHTALYWYRQSLGQGLEFLIYFQGNSAPDKSGLPSDRFSAERTGGSVSTLTIQRTQQEDSAVYLCASSLSAPLNTEAFFGQGTRLTVV.

Here the CDR3 DNA reads TGTGCCAGCAGTGTCCGGACGCACCCATACGAGCAGTACTTC. This encodes CASSVRTHPYEQYF. This rearrangement joins TRBV6-1 to TRBJ2-7; D unclear. Germline values: CDR1 MNHNS, CDR2 SASEGT. The CDR3 runs to 14 residues. V was shortened by 4 bases and J by 4 bases, with 14 bases between the two germline ends.

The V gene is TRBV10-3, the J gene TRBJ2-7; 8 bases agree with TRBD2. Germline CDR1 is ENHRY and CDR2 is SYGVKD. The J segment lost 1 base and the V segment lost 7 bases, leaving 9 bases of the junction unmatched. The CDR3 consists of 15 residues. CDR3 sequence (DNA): TGTGCCATCATGGGTAGCGGGGTTGGTTCCTACGAGCAGTACTTC. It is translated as CAIMGSGVGSYEQYF.

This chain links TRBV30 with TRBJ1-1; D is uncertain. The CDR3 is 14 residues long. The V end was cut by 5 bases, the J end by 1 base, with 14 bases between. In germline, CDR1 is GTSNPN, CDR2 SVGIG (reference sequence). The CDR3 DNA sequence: TGTGCCTGGGCCACTTCTGGGAGGAACACTGAAGCTTTCTTT. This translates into CAWATSGRNTEAFF.

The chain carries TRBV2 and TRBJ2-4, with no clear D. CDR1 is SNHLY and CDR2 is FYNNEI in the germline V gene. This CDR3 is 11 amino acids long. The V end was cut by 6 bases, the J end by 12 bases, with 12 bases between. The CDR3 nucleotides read TGTGCCAGCAGCCCAGACAATGCTCAGTACTTC. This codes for CASSPDNAQYF.

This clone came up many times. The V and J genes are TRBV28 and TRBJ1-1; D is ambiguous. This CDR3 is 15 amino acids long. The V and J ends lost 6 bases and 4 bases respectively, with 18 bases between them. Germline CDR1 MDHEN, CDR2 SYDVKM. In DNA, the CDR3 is TGTGCCAGCAGGCTTCCAAGTGTCGGGGTCACTGAAGCTTTCTTT. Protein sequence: CASRLPSVGVTEAFF.

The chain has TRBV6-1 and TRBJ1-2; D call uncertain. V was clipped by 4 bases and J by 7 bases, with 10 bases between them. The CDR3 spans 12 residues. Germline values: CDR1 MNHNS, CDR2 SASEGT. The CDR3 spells CASSGPGLGYTF. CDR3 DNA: TGTGCCAGCAGTGGTCCAGGTCTTGGCTACACCTTC.

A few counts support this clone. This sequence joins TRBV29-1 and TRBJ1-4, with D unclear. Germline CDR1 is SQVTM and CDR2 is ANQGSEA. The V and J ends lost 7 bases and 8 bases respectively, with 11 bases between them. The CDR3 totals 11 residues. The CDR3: CSAAVGEKLFF. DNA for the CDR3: TGCAGCGCCGCGGTAGGGGAAAAACTGTTTTTT.

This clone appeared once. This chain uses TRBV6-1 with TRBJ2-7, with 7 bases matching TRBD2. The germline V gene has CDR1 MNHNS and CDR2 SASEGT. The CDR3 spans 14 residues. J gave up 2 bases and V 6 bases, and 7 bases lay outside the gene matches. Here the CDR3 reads CASRGGTQPYEQYF. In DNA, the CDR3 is TGTGCCAGCAGGGGAGGGACGCAACCCTACGAGCAGTACTTC.